The entry below describes one T cell receptor (beta chain). Assignment of participants to cohorts was predicated upon participant-reported clinical history. Authors' methods: Reference gene primer amplification yielded estimated nucleated cell counts. Clones were read by immunoSEQ multiplex PCR, and TCRdb kept only the in-frame ones, dropping some. D and trimming were read from the DNA, whereas the V and J calls and clone size are those reported in that table. There are about 180,000 clones in the sample; 60% to 80% occur only once, and approximately 15% lies in the top ten. This sample was taken from a study of blood T cell repertoires in COVID-19. Across the study: The study drew acute and convalescent COVID-19 samples from the United States, Italy and Spain.

Per germline, CDR1 KGHSH and CDR2 LQKENI. The CDR3 runs to 17 residues. With 3 bases clipped from V and 6 bases from J, the junction kept 17 bases outside the gene matches. The chain combines TRBV18 with TRBJ2-7; 7 nucleotides agree with TRBD2. Source material: PBMCs or T cells enriched from blood (not recorded which). The origin of this receptor is a woman between 45 and 65 years old who had recovered from COVID-19. CDR3 loop: CASSPSGPSGRASEQYF. The CDR3 nucleotides are TGTGCCAGCTCACCCTCCGGGCCTAGCGGTAGGGCTTCCGAGCAGTACTTC.